Here is one T cell receptor (beta chain) with its context. This clone was counted a single time. This receptor's antigen is unknown. Nothing much larger sits one base from this clone, and base qualities are not available. This entry belongs to a study of cytomegalovirus exposure and HLA in healthy donors (dated by TCRdb to 2017 to 2019). Regarding the complete study: According to an earlier analysis of 550 to 700 of the donors, some 180 million T cells yielded 120 million or so unique TCR beta sequences and approximately 300 Gb of sequence data. About 300 gigabases of sequencing data and tens of millions of unique TCR sequences were included in an early release covering 550 to 650 HLA-typed donors. Of the approximately 400 genotyped donors, 65% to 90% fell in the genetic ancestry cluster associated with self-reported Caucasian donors. The study aimed to test whether cataloging public T cell receptors could reveal signatures of past pathogen exposure. The study used immunosequencing to profile the T cell repertoires of 670 or so subjects and linked those repertoires to cytomegalovirus serostatus. In addition to the first cohort of 666 subjects, a separate validation cohort of some 120 different subjects was used. To predict cytomegalovirus infection status, the study combined high-throughput TCR immunosequencing, statistical association of individual TCRs with disease status, and machine learning. To study patterns of TCR occurrence, a later analysis re-analyzed previously published TCR beta repertoires from 650 to 750 donors and added high-resolution HLA genotyping. Rather than using new phenotypic data, the later analysis identified candidate immune exposures from TCR beta sequences and from how often those sequences occurred across donors. An earlier analysis of 500 to 750 of the donors applied high-throughput TCR beta sequencing to assess whether each TCR beta V gene segment acted as functional or pseudogenic. Donor age, sex, ethnicity and CMV serostatus were compiled together with the repertoire data. A later genetic analysis used genome-wide SNP genotypes for about 60% of the roughly 700 donors, treating that subset as a discovery cohort. Every repertoire in the discovery cohort had been generated on one and the same sequencing platform. HLA typing included class I and class II loci at four-digit resolution. The number of typed donors differed by locus: about 620-640 for A, B, C, DRB1 and DQB1; approximately 530 for DQA1; approximately 610 for DPA1; and some 430 for DPB1. Roughly 5 DR-DQ haplotypes were handled as single units for association and clustering, since linkage in the cohort was strong. Across around 400 genotyped donors of the cohort, an average of about 200,000 unique TCR beta nucleotide sequences per donor were sequenced, and approximately 17% of those sequences were non-productive.

Trimming removed 4 bases from V and 1 base from J, leaving 8 bases between the germline ends. From cysteine to phenylalanine, the CDR3 is 13 amino acids long. Kept here is only the CDR3 DNA, which spans 39 bases and is read in frame from base 1. Based on the germline V gene, the CDR1 and CDR2 sequences are WSHSY and SAAADI. Receptor amplification or capture employed the immunoSEQ multiplex PCR assay. A mixture of 60 forward primers for TCR Vbeta segments and 13 reverse primers for TCR Jbeta segments was used in the multiplex PCR. The CDR3 region of rearranged TCR beta genes was amplified from genomic DNA by a multiplex PCR assay. The Illumina HiSeq System was used to sequence the amplified TCR beta libraries as 87-base-pair reads. Under the source paper's analysis protocol: A later analysis tallied tens of millions of unique TCR beta chains across the 666 repertoires, and about 10 million of those chains were shared by two or more donors. Raw reads were error-corrected and collapsed into unique sequences by a nearest-neighbor algorithm in which closely related sequences were merged to remove PCR and sequencing errors. Alignment of CDR3 sequences to IMGT reference sequences was used to assign V, D and J gene segments. For a sequence to be retained, a match of at least six nucleotides was required to both a V gene segment and a J gene segment. Rearrangements were called productive when the CDR3 lacked stop codons and stayed in frame with V and J; all others were non-productive. CDR3 was defined by IMGT convention, running from the second conserved V-encoded cysteine to the conserved J-encoded phenylalanine. The earlier analysis of some 550 of the donors excluded any sequence lacking an unambiguous match to a single V gene segment. An earlier analysis of a few hundred of the donors classified V segments as functional when productive rearrangements were above 56.7% and as segregating when the standard deviation between donors was above 5%. To diagnose cytomegalovirus status from the catalog of TCR beta chain sequences, a statistical classification framework was built. In a later analysis, TCR nucleotide sequences were compared against IMGT/GENE-DB human TR gene sequences so that V and J genes could be assigned. Using the TCRdist pipeline, a later analysis assigned CDR3 sequences along with most-parsimonious VDJ recombination scenarios. A later analysis defined each TCR beta chain by its CDR3 amino acid sequence plus V-gene family, and excluded reads lacking a unique V-gene family. In a later analysis, some 600 highly shared, low-generation-probability nucleotide sequences were removed to address suspected cross-contamination and a sequencing artifact. In a later analysis, a clonal expansion index was calculated for each public chain from normalized within-repertoire ranks of inferred template counts. Generation probabilities in a later analysis came from a VDJ recombination model fitted to out-of-frame rearrangements, and those results were checked against IGoR. In a later analysis, hypergeometric tests were used to score TCR-TCR, TCR-HLA and TCR-CMV co-occurrence, with a repertoire-size bias correction applied to TCR pairs. A later analysis estimated false discovery rates by permuting HLA or CMV assignments 20 times. In a later analysis, co-occurring TCRs were grouped with DBSCAN, and TCRdist sequence similarity was added when clustering was performed within HLA-allele-positive subsets. For co-occurrence clustering, repertoires with fewer than 30,000 or more than 120,000 public chains were excluded, along with roughly 5 repertoires with anomalous nucleotide sharing. TCRdb's version of the immuneACCESS table is confined to in-frame rearrangements and falls short of the full clone set. An unresolved V gene accounts for under half of the shortfall where checked; the remainder is of unknown origin. That table is the source of V, J and clone size, and D and trimming were worked out from the DNA. This sample gives approximately 120,000 clones in total; around 75% of them show up just once. Less than 9.5% of the sample is in the top ten clones.

What the work shows at the level of the full study, not this receptor alone: Roughly uniform sequencing depth across donors was assumed in presence/absence analyses, although this assumption may not hold. According to a later analysis, TCR association rates differed among HLA loci, with DRB1 alleles showing the most associated TCRs and HLA-C alleles showing the fewest. In a later genetic analysis, a missense DCLRE1C variant was associated with V-gene and J-gene trimming of TCR beta chains, and the association was replicated in an independent cohort. Compared with equally common non-associated chains, HLA-associated TCR beta chains in a later analysis were more clonally expanded and had lower generation probabilities. Because some donors lacked HLA typing at each locus, the association tests relied only on the typed subset. Cytomegalovirus status was reported to be diagnosed by the classifier with high specificity and sensitivity in both the original and validation cohorts. Most TCR sequences were seen in very few donors, while some public TCRs were found in many individuals. Linkage disequilibrium might explain the correlated functional status among segregating V segments, but an unknown experimental factor could not be excluded. In a later analysis, most CMV-associated TCR beta chains were found to appear HLA-restricted, with HLA associations seemingly driven largely by CMV exposure. A cluster of highly shared sequence variants was judged likely to be a technical artifact of the sequencing pipeline. A later analysis associated 16,951 TCR beta sequences with specific HLA alleles at a false discovery rate of 0.05. CMV serostatus was the only immune exposure information available for the cohort. According to a later analysis, parvovirus B19, influenza, CMV and Epstein-Barr virus appeared linked to several top co-occurrence clusters. When HLA alleles, especially DR and DQ, strongly co-occurred, TCR associations were difficult to assign to individual alleles. An earlier analysis of approximately 500 of the donors showed that most TCR beta V segments appeared in productive rearrangements either about 90% or about 30% of the time, which broadly matched IMGT annotations. The authors suggested that the approach could potentially be generalized to other disease states and immunological phenotypes. In this cohort, only TCR beta chains were sequenced, and detectable features were limited by the absence of alpha or paired-chain data. The study gave a list of under 200 TCR beta chains associated with cytomegalovirus. Because the 87-base-pair reads could not distinguish some IMGT-functional V segments, including TRBV6-2 and TRBV6-3, those segments were excluded. Because counts were too low, more than 15 rarely observed V segments, including chromosome 9 orphons, were left out of the earlier analysis of some 640 of the donors. Three of the identified cytomegalovirus-associated TCR beta chains were confirmed in vitro to be specific for cytomegalovirus antigens. A further reported finding was that TCR beta sequences accurately predicted the HLA-A and HLA-B alleles for most subjects in the first cohort. In a later genetic analysis, fewer N-insertions in productive TCRs were reported among donors in an Asian-associated ancestry cluster than the roughly 710-donor mean.

The cohort consisted of approximately 690 healthy bone marrow donors. At the time of sampling, all cohort members were nominally healthy, though unrecorded immune exposures were likely present. The donor was CMV seropositive and was included in the group of 289 seropositive cohort members. A peripheral blood sample was collected from each donor, and TCR beta sequencing was performed on peripheral blood mononuclear cells. Genomic DNA extraction from the blood cell samples was performed with the Qiagen DNeasy Blood Extraction Kit. The sample comprised PBMCs. The sequence derives from a woman in her forties or fifties in good health and CMV-seropositive. The V and J segments used are TRBV10-2 and TRBJ2-7, and perhaps TRBD1 as D gene, on 6 matching bases. At the DNA level, the sequence is TGCGCCAGCAGTGGCGGACAGTCCTACGAGCAGTACTTC. Its protein reads: CASSGGQSYEQYF.